This TCR beta chain was captured in a study of T cells in Graves' hyperthyroidism and ophthalmopathy. Trimming stripped 1 base from V and 2 bases from J, with 7 bases between. From germline, CDR1 is SGHNT and CDR2 YENEEA. This CDR3 is built from 14 residues. Template material for amplifying TCR beta CDR3 regions consisted of RNA transcripts. First-round RT-PCR targeting the TCR CDR3 was performed with the HTBI primer set. Using its own MiXCR run on the multiplex PCR reads, TCRdb lists one record per CDR3 protein. Of around 300,000 distinct CDR3 sequences in the sample, roughly 22% were seen once. The chain combines TRBV11-3 with TRBJ2-3; D remains unclear. This sequence originates from a man younger than 40 with Graves' ophthalmopathy. The sample taken for sequencing was blood. The CDR3 spells CASSLGPNTDTQYF. The CDR3, as DNA: TGTGCCAGCAGCTTAGGGCCTAACACAGATACGCAGTATTTT.